The rows below give T cell receptor beta chains drawn from one sample of a study of blood T cells in healthy people across ages. TCRdb re-called the 5' RACE reads with MiXCR, one entry per CDR3 protein. The sample holds some 320,000 distinct CDR3 sequences, 25% to 30% seen once. Sequenced: blood. Every receptor here comes from a woman in her 70s in good health. The CDR3 runs from the conserved cysteine through the conserved F or W.

v_call	j_call	cdr3_aa
TRBV20-1	TRBJ2-7	CSARDVEGAKNEQYF
TRBV6-6	TRBJ2-5	CASSPKRGGPTQYF
TRBV29-1	TRBJ2-5	CSVISAPQETQYF
TRBV29-1	TRBJ2-1	CSVGVIYNEQFF
TRBV20-1	TRBJ2-3	CSASDRGWWGTDTQYF
TRBV20-1	TRBJ2-3	CSAREWGASVQYF
TRBV6-6	TRBJ2-5	CASSYSGLAYQETQYF
TRBV27	TRBJ1-4	CATAEGLTNEKLFF
TRBV27	TRBJ1-4	CASSLRPGSTNEKLFF
TRBV12-3/TRBV12-4	-	CASSTLIDEQYF
TRBV20-1	TRBJ1-5	CSARDIRVGQPQHF
TRBV7-9	TRBJ1-1	CASSIGTGQDEAFF
TRBV4-1	TRBJ1-5	CASSRDPLKNFNQPQHF
TRBV7-2	TRBJ2-3	CASADRRGPDTQYF
TRBV6-5	TRBJ2-5	CASSGGLREQYF
TRBV6-2/TRBV6-3	-	CACGDRETYEQYF
TRBV25-1	TRBJ2-1	CASSEWVAGYNEQFF
TRBV20-1	TRBJ1-1	CSARSEMNTEAFF
TRBV5-1	TRBJ2-5	CASSSGPATPQETQYF
TRBV7-6	TRBJ2-3	CASSSRLAELTDTQYF
TRBV12-3/TRBV12-4	TRBJ1-1	CASSTGGTVNTEAFF
TRBV29-1	TRBJ2-1	CSFGLLNEQFF
TRBV9	TRBJ2-3	CASSKLTLMTDTQYF
TRBV7-8	TRBJ2-5	CASSFETQYF